The 2 T cell receptor beta chains in this list originate from one sample, sequenced in a study of CD8+ T cells in alopecia areata. The sorting of pooled cutaneous lymph node cells relied on CD4, CD8alpha, NKG2D, NKG2ACE and other markers. RNA was extracted and reverse transcribed into cDNA as the sequencing template. Generated by immunoSEQ multiplex PCR, the TCRdb table keeps only in-frame clones and is missing some. In total the sample includes over 250,000 clones, none of them seen once. The sample consisted of CD4+ T cells sorted from a lymph node. All receptors derive from a C3H/HeJ mouse with alopecia areata. The MHC haplotype of the strain is H2-k.

This clone was detected only a few times. Gene labels here are mouse ones. The read gets to within 4 residues of the CDR3 end, and the germline J gene fills in the rest. The chain couples TRBV31 to TRBJ2-3; 10 positions match TRBD2. There are 15 residues in the CDR3. V dropped 2 bases and J dropped 2; count of bases not matched to a gene: 4. Germline lookup yields CDR1 GKSSPN and CDR2 SITVG. The CDR3 DNA, read in part, is TGTGCCTGGAGTGGCTGGGGGGGCGTTGCAGAA. This translates into CAWSGWGGVAE. The whole CDR3 sequence reads CAWSGWGGVAETLYF.

This clone was seen repeatedly, ten times or more. Mouse names are used for the genes. Coverage ceases 4 residues before the CDR3 finishes, and the germline J gene fills in the end. This chain uses TRBV13-1 with TRBJ1-2; maybe TRBD1 (5 bases). The ends were cut back, 3 bases at V and 1 base at J, with 7 bases in the middle. Germline-derived CDR1 and CDR2 are NSHNY and SYGAGN. CDR3 length: 13 residues. The CDR3 bases that were read are TGTGCCAGCAGTGGGACACTAAACTCC. This codes for CASSGTLNS. In full, the CDR3 is CASSGTLNSDYTF.